These T cell receptor beta chains were read from a single sample in a study of blood T cell repertoires in COVID-19. Repertoires were generated with immunoSEQ multiplex PCR, while TCRdb's copy carries only in-frame clones and drops some. The sample holds roughly 130,000 clones, approximately 81% seen once. Sequenced: peripheral blood. These receptors originate from a woman aged 30 to 39 who had recovered from COVID-19. The CDR3 runs from the conserved cysteine through the conserved F or W. D genes are given only for firm matches. Clone size is given for some rows only: seen once, a few or many times, or a class if the clone is expanded.

D	size	V	J	CDR3	DNA
-	-	TRBV6-5	TRBJ1-1	CASRDDRNTEAFF	TGTGCCAGCAGGGATGACAGAAACACTGAAGCTTTCTTT
-	-	TRBV5-4	TRBJ1-4	CASSSTRGGANEKLFF	TGTGCCAGCAGCTCGACCCGAGGGGGGGCGAATGAAAAACTGTTTTTT
-	-	TRBV7-9	TRBJ1-4	CASSYGQSGMEKLFF	TGTGCCAGCAGCTACGGACAGTCCGGTATGGAAAAACTGTTTTTT
TRBD2	few	TRBV6-5	TRBJ2-1	CASSKAAGGLHEQFF	TGTGCCAGCAGTAAGGCAGCGGGAGGGTTACATGAGCAGTTCTTC
-	few	TRBV2	TRBJ2-2	CASAGPPATGELFF	TGTGCCAGCGCGGGTCCCCCGGCAACCGGGGAGCTGTTTTTT
-	-	TRBV7-2	TRBJ2-7	CASSLASGVTYEQYF	TGTGCCAGCAGCTTAGCGTCCGGGGTTACCTACGAGCAGTACTTC
TRBD1	-	TRBV19	TRBJ1-5	CASETGTGYSNQPQHF	TGTGCCAGTGAAACCGGGACAGGATATAGCAATCAGCCCCAGCATTTT
TRBD2	-	TRBV19	TRBJ2-2	CASSSMVVAGGKTGELFF	TGTGCCAGTAGTTCCATGGTGGTAGCGGGAGGAAAGACCGGGGAGCTGTTTTTT
TRBD2	-	TRBV13	TRBJ2-1	CASSLNQRGAPYNEQFF	TGTGCCAGCAGCTTAAATCAGCGGGGGGCCCCCTACAATGAGCAGTTCTTC
-	-	TRBV5-6	TRBJ1-2	CASRDDGRHGYTF	TGTGCCAGCAGGGATGACGGCAGGCATGGCTACACCTTC
-	-	TRBV7-2	TRBJ1-6	CASSTQSPLNSPLHF	TGTGCCAGCAGCACACAGAGCCCCCTTAATTCACCCCTCCACTTT
TRBD1	-	TRBV5-8	TRBJ1-5	CASSIGQGRQPQHF	TGTGCCAGCAGTATAGGACAGGGACGTCAGCCCCAGCATTTT
TRBD2	-	TRBV2	TRBJ2-2	CASSFSSGGAFGELFF	TGTGCCAGCAGTTTCTCTAGCGGGGGGGCATTCGGGGAGCTGTTTTTT
TRBD2	-	TRBV27	TRBJ2-2	CASNQKRPGGNTGELFF	TGTGCCAGCAACCAAAAACGTCCGGGGGGGAACACCGGGGAGCTGTTTTTT
-	-	TRBV2	TRBJ1-2	CASRDFGGSNYGYTF	TGTGCCAGCAGGGACTTTGGCGGATCTAACTATGGCTACACCTTC
-	-	TRBV7-2	TRBJ1-6	CASSLPIAGSDSPLHF	TGTGCCAGCAGCTTACCCATCGCAGGTTCGGATTCACCCCTCCACTTT
-	-	TRBV19	TRBJ1-5	CASSTQTGSNQPQHF	TGTGCCAGTAGTACCCAAACAGGGTCCAATCAGCCCCAGCATTTT
TRBD2	-	TRBV18	TRBJ2-3	CASSPLRLAGGPTDTQYF	TGTGCCAGCTCACCCCTTCGACTAGCGGGGGGTCCCACAGATACGCAGTATTTT